This T cell receptor beta chain came from a study of blood T cell repertoires in COVID-19. This CDR3 contains 15 residues. CDR1 and CDR2 (germline): SGHDT, YYEEEE. Deletions cut 4 bases from V and 5 bases from J, with 15 bases between. The count of this clone is one. In the original processing: Estimates of nucleated cell counts were drawn from the amplification of reference gene primers. Sequencing used immunoSEQ multiplex PCR; TCRdb keeps in-frame clones, though not all of them. That table supplies the V and J calls and clone size; D and trimming were determined from the DNA. The profile shows about 310,000 clones, around 87% of them singletons.

This clonotype was sampled from a woman in her fifties or sixties who had recovered from COVID-19. The sequencing input was peripheral blood. The gene calls are TRBV5-6 and TRBJ1-4; D is possibly TRBD1 (6 bases). CDR3 DNA: TGTGCCAGCAGCCATACAGGGTTCCAGAATGAAAAACTGTTTTTT. It codes for CASSHTGFQNEKLFF.